This record concerns one T cell receptor beta chain sequence. The antigen is unknown. The PCR employed 60 Vbeta primers together with 13 Jbeta primers. Assay: immunoSEQ multiplex PCR; the TCRdb copy retains only in-frame clones and omits some. The sample shows some 120,000 clones, 65% to 80% of them seen only once. This CDR3 spans 15 amino acids. Germline loops: CDR1 SGDLS, CDR2 YYNGEE. V shed 4 bases, J shed 0 bases, and the junction held 3 bases outside the gene matches. The data derive from a study of cytomegalovirus exposure and HLA in healthy donors. Findings and limits, study-wide: For most TCR sequences rarity was the rule, although some public TCRs occurred in many donors.

The genes are TRBV9 and TRBJ2-1; 8 bases agree with TRBD2. The receptor comes from a man aged 25-40 years in good health and CMV-seropositive. Sequencing used PBMCs. Here the CDR3 reads CASSLLAGSYNEQFF. The CDR3 nucleotides read TGTGCCAGCAGCCTGCTAGCGGGCTCCTACAATGAGCAGTTCTTC.